Listed here are 22 T cell receptor beta chains from one sample, sequenced in a study of CD8+CD57+ T cells in acquired aplastic anemia. Genomic DNA, the template, was used for profiling of the TCR beta VDJ and CDR3. Each CDR3 protein is one row after TCRdb ran MiXCR on the reads. The data show about 100,000 distinct CDR3 sequences, approximately 48% seen once. Sequencing was performed on sorted CD4+, CD8+, or CD8+CD57+ T cells (not recorded which) from PBMCs. These receptors all come from a human donor in good health, serving as a control.

This sequence joins TRBV5-6 and TRBJ2-5, with 7 bases that match TRBD1. Germline lookup yields CDR1 SGHDT and CDR2 YYEEEE. The ends lost 3 bases at V and 13 bases at J; junction bases unmatched: 9. The CDR3 covers 12 residues. CDR3 nucleotide sequence: TGTGCCAGCAGCTCCACAGGGGCCCGTTTGTACTTC. Amino acid sequence: CASSSTGARLYF.

The gene calls are TRBV2 and TRBJ2-3; 8 bases map to TRBD1. There are 16 residues in the CDR3. The V segment lost 5 bases and the J segment 2 bases; nucleotides outside the gene matches: 9. The germline V gene encodes CDR1 SNHLY and CDR2 FYNNEI. CDR3 in amino acids: CASSLSQGAHTDTQYF. Written as DNA, the CDR3 is TGTGCCAGCAGTTTAAGTCAGGGGGCGCACACAGATACGCAGTATTTT.

In its sample, this clonotype was seen many times. This chain uses TRBV29-1 with TRBJ1-2; D gene ambiguous. CDR3 length: 13 amino acids. Germline-derived CDR1 and CDR2 are SQVTM and ANQGSEA. V gave up 3 bases and J gave up 1 base, with 9 bases separating them. CDR3 nucleotides: TGCAGCGTTGATTCACCTGATAACTATGGCTACACCTTC. Translating gives CSVDSPDNYGYTF.

This clonotype was recorded at least ten times. The chain links TRBV7-2 to TRBJ2-7; D remains ambiguous. Germline CDR1 is SGHTA and CDR2 is FQGNSA. The CDR3 length is 13 residues. V was clipped by 6 bases and J by 1 base, with 10 bases between them. The CDR3 sequence: CASRFGVSYEQYF. For the CDR3, the DNA is TGTGCCAGCAGATTTGGCGTATCCTACGAGCAGTACTTC.

The V gene is TRBV25-1, the J gene TRBJ1-2; a possible D gene is TRBD1 (5 bases). With 5 bases removed from V and 2 bases from J, the gap between germline ends came to 15 bases. Germline V gives CDR1 MGHDK, CDR2 SYGVNS. This CDR3 has 15 residues. CDR3 DNA: TGTGCCAGCAGTACCCCACGGGGGGAAAACTATGGCTACACCTTC. Protein sequence: CASSTPRGENYGYTF.

The table lists this clonotype with a count of one. The rearrangement uses TRBV5-1 and TRBJ1-1; D uncertain. Germline V gives CDR1 SGHRS, CDR2 YFSETQ. The V and J ends lost 5 bases and 1 base respectively, with 12 bases between them. CDR3 length equals 14 residues. This CDR3 reads CASRLPDRNTEAFF. The CDR3 DNA sequence: TGCGCCAGCAGATTACCGGACCGGAACACTGAAGCTTTCTTT.

This clonotype was picked up many times. The chain joins TRBV7-9 to TRBJ2-2, with 9 bases fitting TRBD1. In germline, CDR1 is SEHNR, CDR2 FQNEAQ (reference sequence). This CDR3 is 17 amino acids long. J was trimmed by 4 bases and V by 5 bases; bases with no gene match: 11. CDR3 sequence reads: CASSIIPGQGVTGELFF. CDR3 DNA: TGTGCCAGCAGCATCATTCCGGGACAGGGTGTCACCGGGGAGCTGTTTTTT.

This chain uses TRBV2 with TRBJ2-7; a possible D gene is TRBD2 (6 bases). Germline-derived CDR1 and CDR2 are SNHLY and FYNNEI. The CDR3 covers 14 residues. V was cut by 6 bases and J by 0 bases, with 12 bases left in between. The CDR3 sequence is CASRLAGTSYEQYF. CDR3 sequence (DNA): TGTGCCAGCAGACTCGCGGGGACCTCCTACGAGCAGTACTTC.

The chain combines TRBV2 with TRBJ1-1; possibly TRBD1 for D (5 bases). V was trimmed by 5 bases and J by 5 bases, leaving 15 bases between them. Germline V gene data show CDR1 as SNHLY and CDR2 as FYNNEI. The CDR3 consists of 14 residues. The CDR3 is CASSLVRRGTEAFF. DNA of the CDR3: TGTGCCAGCAGTTTGGTAAGGAGGGGTACTGAAGCTTTCTTT.

J is TRBJ1-1 and V is TRBV19, with unresolved D. The germline V gene encodes CDR1 LNHDA and CDR2 SQIVND (reference sequence). V was clipped by 6 bases and J by 3 bases, with 11 bases between them. The CDR3 extends over 13 amino acids. This CDR3 is CASSKPWDTEAFF. The CDR3, as DNA: TGTGCCAGTAGCAAACCCTGGGACACTGAAGCTTTCTTT.

This clonotype was observed at least ten times. The chain has TRBV7-6 and TRBJ1-1; D ambiguous. The CDR3 spans 13 residues. V shed 8 bases and J shed 1 base, with 11 bases lying between them. CDR1 SGHVS and CDR2 FNYEAQ come from the germline V gene. Written as DNA, the CDR3 is TGTGCCAGCGGTTTGGGCGCGAACACTGAAGCTTTCTTT. Encoded protein: CASGLGANTEAFF. Variable domain in full (rest from reference TRBV7-6 and TRBJ1-1): GAGVSQSPRYKVTKRGQDVALRCDPISGHVSLYWYRQALGQGPEFLTYFNYEAQQDKSGLPNDRFSAERPEGSISTLTIQRTEQRDSAMYRCASGLGANTEAFFGQGTRLTVV.

This clonotype was seen ten or more times. V usage is TRBV11-2 and J usage is TRBJ1-3; D possibly corresponds to TRBD1 (6 bases). Trimming removed 1 base at V and 2 bases at J, with 12 bases between. Germline V gene lookup returns CDR1 SGHAT and CDR2 FQNNGV. This CDR3 is 16 amino acids long. The CDR3 DNA reads TGTGCCAGCAGCTTAGGGCGGGACAAACCTGGAAACACCATATATTTT. It is translated as CASSLGRDKPGNTIYF.

Many counts were recorded for this clonotype. The chain carries TRBV7-9 and TRBJ1-2; weak D call: TRBD1 (6 bases). The CDR3 extends over 14 amino acids. V lost 5 bases, J lost 2 bases, and 12 bases lay in between. CDR1 SEHNR and CDR2 FQNEAQ come from the germline V gene (reference sequence). CDR3 nucleotide sequence: TGTGCCAGCAGCCGTGAGGGGGGCAACTATGGCTACACCTTC. This gives the protein CASSREGGNYGYTF. Full variable domain (outside the CDR3, taken from reference TRBV7-9 and TRBJ1-2): DTGVSQNPRHKITKRGQNVTFRCDPISEHNRLYWYRQTLGQGPEFLTYFQNEAQLEKSRLLSDRFSAERPKGSFSTLEIQRTEQGDSAMYLCASSREGGNYGYTFGSGTRLTVV.

The chain links TRBV15 to TRBJ1-2, with D perhaps TRBD1 (5 bases). The CDR3 length is 15 residues. Germline V gene sequence: CDR1 LNHNV, CDR2 YYDKDF (reference sequence). The germline V and J ends were trimmed by 5 bases and 0 bases, with 13 bases remaining between them. The CDR3 nucleotides are TGTGCCACCAGCCCACCTTGGGGGACTAACTATGGCTACACCTTC. As protein: CATSPPWGTNYGYTF.

This clonotype was observed a handful of times. V usage is TRBV7-2 and J usage is TRBJ2-4; 9 bases match TRBD2. The V segment lost 6 bases and the J segment 8 bases; nucleotides outside the gene matches: 14. Germline values: CDR1 SGHTA, CDR2 FQGNSA. The CDR3 runs 16 residues. CDR3 coding DNA: TGTGCCAGCAGTTACATAGGCGGGGGGGCGGAAGACATTCAGTACTTC. Residues: CASSYIGGGAEDIQYF. Together with reference TRBV7-2 and TRBJ2-4, the CDR3 gives the full variable domain: GAGVSQSPSNKVTEKGKDVELRCDPISGHTALYWYRQSLGQGLEFLIYFQGNSAPDKSGLPSDRFSAERTGGSVSTLTIQRTQQEDSAVYLCASSYIGGGAEDIQYFGAGTRLSVL.

The chain is built from TRBV27 and TRBJ2-7; 9 nucleotides agree with TRBD1. This CDR3 region has 13 residues. V shed 6 bases, J shed 7 bases, and the junction held 7 bases outside the gene matches. From germline, CDR1 is MNHEY and CDR2 SMNVEV (reference sequence). The CDR3 DNA sequence: TGTGCCAGCAGGGTACAGGGGGCGGAGGAGCAGTACTTC. Protein product: CASRVQGAEEQYF.

The V call is TRBV5-1, the J call TRBJ2-5; 11 bases match TRBD2. The germline CDR1 and CDR2 sequences are SGHRS and YFSETQ. V dropped 4 bases and J dropped 3; count of bases not matched to a gene: 8. CDR3 length: 16 residues. The CDR3 DNA sequence: TGCGCCAGCAGCCAAATAGCGGGGGGGCAGGAAGAGACCCAGTACTTC. This translates into CASSQIAGGQEETQYF.

This chain uses TRBV25-1 with TRBJ2-6; D is undetermined. This CDR3 comprises 14 residues. Germline V gene sequence: CDR1 MGHDK, CDR2 SYGVNS. Trimming left V 6 bases short and J 0 bases short, with 6 bases between. The CDR3 spells CASSANSGANVLTF. CDR3 DNA: TGTGCCAGCAGCGCGAACTCTGGGGCCAACGTCCTGACTTTC.

In DNA, the CDR3 is TGTGCCAGCAGTAGACAGTCAGGGGTTGATCAGCCCCAGCATTTT. Encoded protein: CASSRQSGVDQPQHF. V and J are TRBV2 and TRBJ1-5; TRBD1 might be the D (6 bases). CDR3 length equals 15 residues. The germline CDR1 and CDR2 sequences are SNHLY and FYNNEI. With 5 bases removed from V and 5 bases from J, the gap between germline ends came to 16 bases.

As for this clonotype: The junction shows a germline mismatch at one end, possibly a read error. The rearrangement joins TRBV24-1 to TRBJ2-5; 9 bases match TRBD2. The CDR3 runs to 14 residues. The germline V gene has CDR1 KGHDR and CDR2 SFDVKD. This chain's CDR3 is CATTAGGWQETQYF. CDR3 DNA sequence: TGCGCCACCACAGCGGGAGGCTGGCAAGAGACCCAGTACTTC.

The chain is built from TRBV10-2 and TRBJ2-5; D is undetermined. Germline V CDR1 and CDR2: WSHSY, SAAADI. Trimming took off 2 bases at V and 5 bases at J, with 15 bases between the two ends. This CDR3 spans 15 amino acids. CDR3 nucleotide sequence: TGCGCCAGCAGTGAGGACTCGACTGGCCGGGAGACCCAGTACTTC. Its translation: CASSEDSTGRETQYF.

This chain uses TRBV7-9 with TRBJ2-5; tentatively, D is TRBD2 (6 bases). CDR3 length equals 16 residues. V was trimmed by 5 bases and J by 2 bases, leaving 18 bases between them. Germline lookup yields CDR1 SEHNR and CDR2 FQNEAQ (reference sequence). This chain's CDR3 is CASSAGTAHTQETQYF. CDR3 nucleotide sequence: TGTGCCAGCAGCGCGGGGACGGCTCATACACAAGAGACCCAGTACTTC.